These 21 T cell receptor beta chains were all obtained from the same sample, sequenced in a study of PD-1 blockade in classical Hodgkin lymphoma. After autologous stem cell transplantation all patients relapsed, and prior brentuximab vedotin exposure differed between cohorts. Using immunoSEQ multiplex PCR, the repertoire was profiled, and TCRdb retains in-frame clones only, with some absent. Of roughly 31,000 clones listed, 60% to 80% are singletons. Here the sequenced sample was peripheral blood mononuclear cells (PBMCs), taken before the second cycle of nivolumab. Receptor source: a human donor with classical Hodgkin lymphoma.

This clone has just a few counts. The chain couples TRBV27 to TRBJ1-2; D gene ambiguous. Germline lookup yields CDR1 MNHEY and CDR2 SMNVEV (reference sequence). Trimming pared 10 bases from V and 4 bases from J, leaving 19 bases between. The CDR3 sequence is 14 residues long. CDR3 sequence (DNA): TGTGCCACCAAACAAACCTCGGCCTCCTATGGCTACACCTTC. Translation: CATKQTSASYGYTF.

This clone was detected only once. This rearrangement joins TRBV6-5 to TRBJ2-2, with TRBD1 identical over 7 bases. Germline loops: CDR1 MNHEY, CDR2 SVGAGI. V shed 7 bases, J shed 8 bases, and the junction held 10 bases outside the gene matches. The CDR3 loop spans 14 amino acids. In DNA form, the CDR3 reads TGTGCCAGCAACCCGGGGAGCAGGGGGGGGGAGCTGTTTTTT. This translates into CASNPGSRGGELFF.

The V call is TRBV29-1, the J call TRBJ2-3, with TRBD2 identical over 13 bases. Germline-derived CDR1 and CDR2 are SQVTM and ANQGSEA. The CDR3 totals 15 residues. The V gene end was trimmed by 1 base and the J gene end by 3 bases; junction bases not matched to a gene: 1. The CDR3 here is CSVEGLAGGTDTQYF. CDR3 nucleotide sequence: TGCAGCGTTGAAGGACTAGCGGGAGGAACAGATACGCAGTATTTT.

In this sample, this clone turned up a few times. V usage is TRBV5-1 and J usage is TRBJ2-7, with 10 nucleotides matching TRBD2. CDR3 size: 15 residues. Germline V gene data show CDR1 as SGHRS and CDR2 as YFSETQ. The junction had 2 bases not matched to a gene; V was cut back by 2 bases and J by 0 bases. CDR3 in amino acids: CASSFTSGVSYEQYF. The CDR3 coding sequence is TGCGCCAGCAGCTTTACTAGCGGGGTCTCCTACGAGCAGTACTTC.

This sequence joins TRBV4-3 and TRBJ1-1; TRBD1 agrees at 10 bases. V shed 2 bases and J 7 bases; nucleotides not matched to a gene: 7. Germline values: CDR1 LGHNA, CDR2 YSLEER. The CDR3 runs 15 residues. CDR3 nucleotides: TGCGCCAGCAGCCAATCGGGACAGGGGTTTAGTGAAGCTTTCTTT. The encoded protein is CASSQSGQGFSEAFF.

The chain has TRBV10-2 and TRBJ2-6; D is unresolved. V shed 6 bases and J shed 0 bases, with 6 bases lying between them. Germline-derived CDR1 and CDR2 are WSHSY and SAAADI. The CDR3 sequence is 14 residues long. The CDR3 DNA is TGCGCCAGCAGCGCTAGCTCTGGGGCCAACGTCCTGACTTTC. As protein: CASSASSGANVLTF.

The rearrangement joins TRBV7-9 to TRBJ1-4; no clear D gene. CDR1 is SEHNR, CDR2 FQNEAQ, per germline (reference sequence). This CDR3 comprises 15 residues. V lost 0 bases to trimming and J lost 8 bases, with 13 bases between them. The CDR3 DNA sequence: TGTGCCAGCAGCTTAGCGGGGAGTTCTATCGAAAAACTGTTTTTT. It yields the protein CASSLAGSSIEKLFF.

This chain uses TRBV5-1 with TRBJ2-3, with D tentatively TRBD2 (6 bases). Germline V CDR1 and CDR2: SGHRS, YFSETQ. The ends were cut back, 4 bases at V and 2 bases at J, with 14 bases in the middle. The CDR3 totals 15 residues. The DNA for the CDR3 is TGCGCCAGCAGCACCACTGCGGGGATCACAGATACGCAGTATTTT. It encodes CASSTTAGITDTQYF.

The chain combines TRBV6-5 with TRBJ2-2; no clear D. V was trimmed by 3 bases and J by 7 bases, leaving 6 bases between them. Germline CDR1 is MNHEY and CDR2 is SVGAGI. The CDR3 runs 12 residues. The CDR3 sequence: CASSYINGELFF. The CDR3 region has the DNA TGTGCCAGCAGTTATATCAACGGGGAGCTGTTTTTT.

This clone occurred a few times. The chain is built from TRBV4-2 and TRBJ2-2; D uncertain. The CDR3 consists of 14 residues. CDR1 LGHNA and CDR2 YNFKEQ come from the germline V gene. V was trimmed by 0 bases and J by 2 bases, leaving 4 bases between them. The CDR3 DNA reads as TGTGCCAGCAGCCAAGATGGTAACACCGGGGAGCTGTTTTTT. Amino acids: CASSQDGNTGELFF.

This clone showed up just once. The genes are TRBV2 and TRBJ2-7, with 7 bases identical to TRBD2. The CDR3 covers 15 residues. Trimming cost V 3 bases and J 5 bases; bases outside gene matches: 10. Germline V CDR1 and CDR2: SNHLY, FYNNEI. CDR3 sequence reads: CASSEVGNAGDEQYF. The CDR3 DNA is TGTGCCAGCAGTGAGGTTGGAAATGCGGGAGACGAGCAGTACTTC.

This clone turned up a few times. The chain joins TRBV6-6 to TRBJ2-7, with D uncertain. The V end was cut by 6 bases, the J end by 7 bases, with 19 bases between. The germline V gene has CDR1 MNHNY and CDR2 SVGAGI (reference sequence). The CDR3 consists of 14 residues. This chain's CDR3 is CASSKTSPSVEQYF. In nucleotides, the CDR3 is TGTGCCAGCAGCAAAACGTCTCCTTCGGTGGAGCAGTACTTC.

The chain couples TRBV2 to TRBJ1-1; possible D gene TRBD1, 6 bases. Per the germline V gene, CDR1 is SNHLY and CDR2 is FYNNEI. CDR3 length: 17 amino acids. Trimming stripped 7 bases from V and 1 base from J, with 22 bases between. CDR3 bases: TGTGCCAGCACCATTTGGGGCGGGGGGCGAAAGAACACTGAAGCTTTCTTT. Amino acids: CASTIWGGGRKNTEAFF. The full variable domain, its missing parts supplied by reference TRBV2 and TRBJ1-1, is EPEVTQTPSHQVTQMGQEVILRCVPISNHLYFYWYRQILGQKVEFLVSFYNNEISEKSEIFDDQFSVERPDGSNFTLKIRSTKLEDSAMYFCASTIWGGGRKNTEAFFGQGTRLTVV.

This clone was detected only a few times. The chain links TRBV19 to TRBJ2-3, with D uncertain. This CDR3 is built from 12 residues. V lost 5 bases and J 2 bases, leaving 5 bases between the germline ends. CDR1 is LNHDA, CDR2 SQIVND, per germline (reference sequence). DNA for the CDR3: TGTGCCAGTAGTGGGGTCACAGATACGCAGTATTTT. This sequence encodes CASSGVTDTQYF.

The chain has TRBV11-1 and TRBJ2-1; a weak D match, TRBD2 (7 bases). The germline CDR1 and CDR2 sequences are SGHAT and FQDESV (reference sequence). The CDR3 has 14 amino acids. V was pared by 5 bases and J by 4 bases, with 12 bases between. The CDR3 DNA sequence: TGTGCCAGCAGCGGAGGGGGGGTTTACAATGAGCAGTTCTTC. It encodes CASSGGGVYNEQFF.

The rearrangement links TRBV7-9 to TRBJ2-7, with 8 nucleotides matching TRBD2. CDR1 is SEHNR, CDR2 FQNEAQ, per germline (reference sequence). The CDR3 is 16 amino acids. J gave up 4 bases and V 3 bases, and 11 bases lay outside the gene matches. DNA for the CDR3: TGTGCCAGCAGCTTTCTTACCCGGGAGGGCCTGTACGAGCAGTACTTC. Translating it yields CASSFLTREGLYEQYF.

This chain links TRBV1 with TRBJ2-6; the D call in the table, TRBD1, was not verified against the DNA. TRBV1 is a known pseudogene. CDR3 length equals 18 residues. The CDR3 reads CTSRSPCLCTSRANVLTF. As DNA, the CDR3 is TGCACCAGCAGATCTCCATGTTTGTGCACAAGTCGGGCCAACGTCCTGACTTTC.

This clone was observed once. This chain connects TRBV5-4 to TRBJ2-2, with 11 bases matching TRBD2. Unmatched junction bases numbered 5, after V lost 0 bases and J lost 1 base. Germline lookup yields CDR1 SGHNT and CDR2 YYREEE (reference sequence). The CDR3 is 18 residues long. Here the CDR3 reads CASSLALTSGRNTGELFF. The CDR3 coding sequence is TGTGCCAGCAGCTTGGCCCTCACTAGCGGGAGGAACACCGGGGAGCTGTTTTTT. The complete variable domain, with remaining parts taken from reference TRBV5-4 and TRBJ2-2, reads ETGVTQSPTHLIKTRGQQVTLRCSSQSGHNTVSWYQQALGQGPQFIFQYYREEENGRGNFPPRFSGLQFPNYSSELNVNALELDDSALYLCASSLALTSGRNTGELFFGEGSRLTVL.

V and J are TRBV10-3 and TRBJ2-1, with a weak D call TRBD2 (6 bases). V dropped 4 bases and J dropped 2 bases, with 12 bases sitting between them. Looked up from germline, CDR1 is ENHRY and CDR2 is SYGVKD. This CDR3 has 15 residues. In DNA form, the CDR3 reads TGTGCCATCAGTGTAGGGACTTTTACCTACAATGAGCAGTTCTTC. Amino acid sequence: CAISVGTFTYNEQFF.

This chain connects TRBV11-2 to TRBJ2-1; D gene unclear. There are 15 residues in the CDR3. Trimming took off 3 bases at V and 6 bases at J, with 15 bases between the two ends. Germline CDR1 reads SGHAT; CDR2 reads FQNNGV. The CDR3 DNA sequence: TGTGCCAGCAGCTTTAGAAACCAACGGGCCAATGAGCAGTTCTTC. The encoded protein is CASSFRNQRANEQFF.

The chain links TRBV6-1 to TRBJ2-5; a possible D gene is TRBD1 (6 bases). Trimming took 0 bases from V and 7 from J, leaving 24 bases between them. Germline CDR1 reads MNHNS; CDR2 reads SASEGT. The CDR3 runs to 18 residues. The CDR3 bases are TGTGCCAGCAGTGAAGCCGAGATCCGTGACAGGCGAACCGGGACCCAGTACTTC. Translation gives CASSEAEIRDRRTGTQYF.